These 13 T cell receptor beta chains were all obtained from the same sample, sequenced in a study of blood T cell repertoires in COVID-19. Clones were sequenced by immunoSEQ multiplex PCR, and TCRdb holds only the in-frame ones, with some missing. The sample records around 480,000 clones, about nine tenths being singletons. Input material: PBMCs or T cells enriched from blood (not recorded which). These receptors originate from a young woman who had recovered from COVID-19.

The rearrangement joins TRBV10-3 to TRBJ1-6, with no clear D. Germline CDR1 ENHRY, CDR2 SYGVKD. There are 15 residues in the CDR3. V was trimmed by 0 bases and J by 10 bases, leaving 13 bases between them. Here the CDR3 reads CAISESIAVPSPLHF. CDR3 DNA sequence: TGTGCCATCAGTGAGTCGATTGCGGTCCCGTCACCCCTCCACTTT.

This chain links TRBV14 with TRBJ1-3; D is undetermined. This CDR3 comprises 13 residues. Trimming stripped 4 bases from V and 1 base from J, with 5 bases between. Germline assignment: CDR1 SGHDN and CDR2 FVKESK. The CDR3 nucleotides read TGTGCCAGCAGCCGAGTGTCTGGAAACACCATATATTTT. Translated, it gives CASSRVSGNTIYF.

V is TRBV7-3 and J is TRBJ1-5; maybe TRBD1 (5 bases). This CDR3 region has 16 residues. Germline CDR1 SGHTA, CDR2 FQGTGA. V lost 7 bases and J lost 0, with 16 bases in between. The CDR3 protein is CASTSRQPYSNQPQHF. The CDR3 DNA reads TGTGCCAGCACCTCTAGACAGCCCTATAGCAATCAGCCCCAGCATTTT.

The CDR3 nucleotides are TGTGCCAGCAGTTACACAGGGGGAGGGTACCAAGAGACCCAGTACTTC. Translated: CASSYTGGGYQETQYF. The chain links TRBV6-2 or TRBV6-3 to TRBJ2-5, with D tentatively TRBD1 (8 bases). V was cut by 2 bases and J by 0 bases, with 13 bases left in between. This CDR3 region has 16 residues. CDR1 MNHEY and CDR2 SVGEGT come from the germline V gene.

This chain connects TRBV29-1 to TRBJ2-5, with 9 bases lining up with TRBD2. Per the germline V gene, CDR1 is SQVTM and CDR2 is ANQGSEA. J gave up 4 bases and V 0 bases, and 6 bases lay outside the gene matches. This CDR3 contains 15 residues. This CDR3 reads CSVEDPRGGSETQYF. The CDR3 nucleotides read TGCAGCGTTGAAGATCCGCGGGGGGGCTCAGAGACCCAGTACTTC.

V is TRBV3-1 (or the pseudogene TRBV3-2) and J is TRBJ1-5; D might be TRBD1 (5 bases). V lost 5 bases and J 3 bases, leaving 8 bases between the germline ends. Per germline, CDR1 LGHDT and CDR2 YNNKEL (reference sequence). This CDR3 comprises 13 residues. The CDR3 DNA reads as TGTGCCAGCAGCTCAGGGCTCAATCAGCCCCAGCATTTT. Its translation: CASSSGLNQPQHF.

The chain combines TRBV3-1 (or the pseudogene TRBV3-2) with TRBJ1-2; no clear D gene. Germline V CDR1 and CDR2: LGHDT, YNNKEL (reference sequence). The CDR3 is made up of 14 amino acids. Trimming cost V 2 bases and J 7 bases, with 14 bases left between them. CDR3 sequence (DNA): TGTGCCAGCAGCCAATGGGCGACGGTGAGTGGCTACACCTTC. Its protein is CASSQWATVSGYTF.

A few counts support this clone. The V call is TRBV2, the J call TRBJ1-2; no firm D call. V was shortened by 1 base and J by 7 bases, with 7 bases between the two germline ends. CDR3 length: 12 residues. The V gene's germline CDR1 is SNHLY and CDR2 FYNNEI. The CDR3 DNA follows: TGTGCCAGCAGTGAAGGGCAGGCTGGCTACACCTTC. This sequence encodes CASSEGQAGYTF.

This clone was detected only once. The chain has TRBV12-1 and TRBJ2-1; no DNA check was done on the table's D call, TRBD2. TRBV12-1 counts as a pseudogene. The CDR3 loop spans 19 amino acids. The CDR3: CASSHSPGTSVSSYNEQFF. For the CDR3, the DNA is TGTGCCAGCAGCCACAGTCCCGGGACTAGTGTGAGCTCCTACAATGAGCAGTTCTTC.

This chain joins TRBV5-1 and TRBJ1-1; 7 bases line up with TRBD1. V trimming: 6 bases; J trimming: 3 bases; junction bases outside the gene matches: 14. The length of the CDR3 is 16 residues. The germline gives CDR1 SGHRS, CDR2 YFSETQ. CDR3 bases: TGCGCCAGCACCTCGACAGGGACGTTTGGCGACACTGAAGCTTTCTTT. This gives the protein CASTSTGTFGDTEAFF.

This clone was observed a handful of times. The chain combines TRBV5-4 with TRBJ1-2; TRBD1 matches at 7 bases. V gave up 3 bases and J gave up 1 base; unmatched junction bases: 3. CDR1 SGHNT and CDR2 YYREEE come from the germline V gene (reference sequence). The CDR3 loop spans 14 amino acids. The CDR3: CASSWGTDNYGYTF. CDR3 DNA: TGTGCCAGCAGCTGGGGGACAGATAACTATGGCTACACCTTC.

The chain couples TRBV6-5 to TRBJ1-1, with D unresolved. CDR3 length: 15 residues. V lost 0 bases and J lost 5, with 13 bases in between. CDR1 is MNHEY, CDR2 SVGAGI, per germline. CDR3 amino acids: CASSYSMDWGTEAFF. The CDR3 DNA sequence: TGTGCCAGCAGTTACTCGATGGACTGGGGTACTGAAGCTTTCTTT.

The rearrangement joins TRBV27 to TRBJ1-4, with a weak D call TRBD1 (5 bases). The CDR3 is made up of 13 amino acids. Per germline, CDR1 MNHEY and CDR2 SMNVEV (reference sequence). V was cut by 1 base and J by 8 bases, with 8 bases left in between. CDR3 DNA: TGTGCCAGCAGTTTATGGGGCGGAGAAAAACTGTTTTTT. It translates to CASSLWGGEKLFF.